This T cell receptor (beta chain) was captured by sequencing in a study of cytomegalovirus exposure and HLA in healthy donors. Study information: Out of about 179 million T cells, an earlier analysis found 117 million unique TCR beta sequences in total. Study-wide results and limits: Later, an analysis showed that TCR beta chains associated with HLA were more clonally expanded than others that were equally common. Association of a missense DCLRE1C variant with TCR beta V- and J-gene trimming was reported in a later analysis. When a later analysis was performed, an Asian-associated ancestry cluster reportedly had fewer N-insertions than the 666-donor mean.

Concerning this clone: Its antigen is not known.

PCR was performed using 60 Vbeta and 13 Jbeta primers. TCRdb's copy holds only in-frame clones and misses some; the assay was immunoSEQ multiplex PCR. The table lists more than 110,000 clones, roughly four fifths of them singletons. V was cut by 3 bases and J by 3 bases, with 15 bases left in between. This CDR3 contains 16 residues. Germline CDR1 SEHNR, CDR2 FQNEAQ (reference sequence). Sample: PBMCs. The V and J genes are TRBV7-9 and TRBJ2-1; D perhaps matches TRBD2 (6 bases). This clonotype was sampled from a woman between 35 and 50 years old in good health and CMV-seronegative. The CDR3 bases are TGTGCCAGCAGCTTCTCGGCGGGGACCTTCTACAATGAGCAGTTCTTC. Its translation: CASSFSAGTFYNEQFF.